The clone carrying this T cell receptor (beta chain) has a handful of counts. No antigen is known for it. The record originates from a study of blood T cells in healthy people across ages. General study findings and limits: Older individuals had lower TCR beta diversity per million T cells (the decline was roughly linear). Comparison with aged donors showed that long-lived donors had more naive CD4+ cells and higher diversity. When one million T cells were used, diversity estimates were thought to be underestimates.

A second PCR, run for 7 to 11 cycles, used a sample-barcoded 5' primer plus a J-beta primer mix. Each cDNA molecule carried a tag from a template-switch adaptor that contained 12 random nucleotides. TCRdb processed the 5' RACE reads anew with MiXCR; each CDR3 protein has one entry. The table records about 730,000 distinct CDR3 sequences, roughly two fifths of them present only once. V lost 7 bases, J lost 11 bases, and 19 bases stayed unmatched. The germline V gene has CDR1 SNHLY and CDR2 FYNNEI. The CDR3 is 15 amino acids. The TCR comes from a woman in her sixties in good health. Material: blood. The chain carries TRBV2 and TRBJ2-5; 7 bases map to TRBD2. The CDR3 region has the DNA TGTGCCAGCATCCTGGACGAGACCTCGGGGGGAGAGCAGTACTTC. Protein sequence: CASILDETSGGEQYF. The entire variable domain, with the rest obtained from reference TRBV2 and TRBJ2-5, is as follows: EPEVTQTPSHQVTQMGQEVILRCVPISNHLYFYWYRQILGQKVEFLVSFYNNEISEKSEIFDDQFSVERPDGSNFTLKIRSTKLEDSAMYFCASILDETSGGEQYFGPGTRLLVL.